The entry below describes one T cell receptor beta chain. The antigen is unknown. Memory CD4+ cells were defined as CD4+CD45RO+CD25-. Constant-region reverse primers amplified full-length variable regions, followed by semi-nested Nested Universal Primer A PCR. TCRdb itself ran the 5' RACE reads through MiXCR, one entry per CDR3 protein. The sample lists roughly 64,000 distinct CDR3 sequences; 22% were seen once. The germline V gene has CDR1 DFQATT and CDR2 SNEGSKA (reference sequence). The CDR3 runs to 13 residues. V shed 5 bases and J 3 bases; nucleotides not matched to a gene: 7. Findings of the study overall: Tumor Treg TCRs overlapped most with tumor naive CD4+ cells. Tumor memory CD4+ T cell TCR gene usage was found to cluster with blood and lymph node memory CD4+ cells and with lymph node naive CD4+ cells.

The source material was memory CD4+ T cells sorted from a lymph node. Subset reported: memory CD4+ T cells, CD4+CD45RO+CD25-. This sequence joins TRBV20-1 and TRBJ2-7; 7 bases align to TRBD1. This receptor was taken from a female donor with breast cancer. Here the CDR3 DNA reads TGCAGTGCTGTCGACAGGGAGTGCTACGAGCAGTACTTC. Translated: CSAVDRECYEQYF.